This T cell receptor beta chain came from a study of cytomegalovirus exposure and HLA in healthy donors. Notes on the study in general: DRB1 had the most TCR associations and HLA-C the fewest, a later analysis found, with rates varying by HLA locus. Because they were indistinguishable, some V segments, including TRBV6-2 and TRBV6-3, were excluded. In a later analysis, a missense DCLRE1C variant was linked to TCR beta V- and J-gene trimming.

PCR used 60 Vbeta primers and 13 Jbeta primers. Profiled with immunoSEQ multiplex PCR; TCRdb holds only in-frame clones, not every one. This repertoire includes about 60,000 clones. Details on this clone: Its cognate antigen is unknown.

CDR1 and CDR2 from the germline V gene are LNHNV and YYDKDF (reference sequence). Trimming took 6 bases from V and 4 from J; bases not matched to a gene: 3. The CDR3 totals 13 residues. The gene calls are TRBV15 and TRBJ2-5; TRBD1 matches 9 bases. The sample was PBMCs. This clonotype originated in a man between 50 and 59 years old in good health and CMV-seropositive. The CDR3 region is CATSWDRVETQYF. The CDR3 bases are TGTGCCACCAGTTGGGACAGGGTAGAGACCCAGTACTTC.